These 6 T cell receptor beta chains originate from one sample sequenced in a study of response to subunit inactivated influenza vaccine. MiXCR, run by TCRdb on the RT-PCR reads, gives a single entry per CDR3 protein. The sample yields around 160,000 distinct CDR3 sequences, approximately 10% seen once. The sample consisted of non-naive T cells sorted from PBMCs, taken 40 to 50 days after vaccination. The source of these receptors is a man between 45 and 60 years old who received an inactivated influenza vaccine.

This clonotype has only a few counts. The chain has TRBV2 and TRBJ1-6; TRBD1 might be the D (5 bases). The CDR3 totals 14 residues. Per germline, CDR1 SNHLY and CDR2 FYNNEI. Trimming removed 5 bases from V and 10 bases from J, with 15 bases in between. The CDR3, as DNA: TGTGCCAGCAGTTGGCCTCGGGGGGACTCACCCCTCCACTTT. Translation gives CASSWPRGDSPLHF.

This clonotype was found a few times. CDR3 residues: CASSSGLAGNNEQFF. The CDR3 DNA reads as TGTGCCAGCAGTTCGGGACTAGCGGGAAACAATGAGCAGTTCTTC. The chain couples TRBV28 to TRBJ2-1; 13 bases agree with TRBD2. V gave up 4 bases and J gave up 5 bases; unmatched junction bases: 2. This CDR3 contains 15 residues. In germline, CDR1 is MDHEN, CDR2 SYDVKM.

This chain uses TRBV9 with TRBJ2-6; D gene uncertain. V lost 0 bases, J lost 3 bases, and 1 base lay in between. Per germline, CDR1 SGDLS and CDR2 YYNGEE. CDR3 length: 13 residues. CDR3 loop: CASSVDGANVLTF. CDR3 in DNA: TGTGCCAGCAGCGTAGATGGGGCCAACGTCCTGACTTTC.

This clonotype was found a few times. This chain uses TRBV5-1 with TRBJ2-7; the match to TRBD2 covers 7 bases. Losses at the gene ends were 8 bases for V and 2 bases for J; bases not matched to a gene: 13. Germline CDR1 reads SGHRS; CDR2 reads YFSETQ. The CDR3 loop spans 15 amino acids. CDR3 protein: CASKSGAESPYEQYF. The CDR3 nucleotides read TGCGCCAGTAAAAGCGGGGCAGAGAGTCCCTACGAGCAGTACTTC.

This clonotype was seen many times. This sequence joins TRBV6-2 or TRBV6-3 and TRBJ2-3; 9 nucleotides align to TRBD1. The V gene's germline CDR1 is MNHEY and CDR2 SVGEGT. Losses at the gene ends were 4 bases for V and 2 bases for J; bases not matched to a gene: 10. The CDR3 loop spans 17 amino acids. CDR3 DNA: TGTGCCAGCAGTTTCCCCAGAGACAGGGGGGACACAGATACGCAGTATTTT. Translation: CASSFPRDRGDTDTQYF.

This clonotype has only a few counts. The gene calls are TRBV6-1 and TRBJ2-1; 9 nucleotides match TRBD1. The J segment lost 4 bases and the V segment lost 4 bases, leaving 8 bases of the junction unmatched. Germline values: CDR1 MNHNS, CDR2 SASEGT. CDR3 length: 16 amino acids. DNA of the CDR3: TGTGCCAGCAGTGTGACCGGGACAGGGATTTACAATGAGCAGTTCTTC. Its protein product is CASSVTGTGIYNEQFF.